A selection of T cell receptor beta chains follows, all from one sample in a study of blood T cell repertoires in COVID-19. Generated by immunoSEQ multiplex PCR, the TCRdb table keeps only in-frame clones and is missing some. The repertoire holds 200,000 to 250,000 clones, about nine tenths seen once, with 3% to 3.5% in the top ten. Input material: PBMCs or T cells enriched from blood (not recorded which). These TCRs come from a woman in her forties or fifties in a cohort exposed to, infected with or recovered from COVID-19 (not recorded which). Each CDR3 is given with its conserved first and last residue. The order of the fields is D gene, V gene, CDR3 length, clone size, J gene, CDR3 DNA, CDR3 protein. The D gene is left open where the match is weak. Clone size is given for some rows only: seen once, a few or many times, or a class if the clone is expanded.

D gene: .; V gene: TRBV5-1; CDR3 length: 14; clone size: .; J gene: TRBJ2-2; CDR3 DNA: TGCGCCAGCAGCTTAAACAGGGAAACCGGGGAGCTGTTTTTT; CDR3 protein: CASSLNRETGELFF
D gene: .; V gene: TRBV20-1; CDR3 length: 15; clone size: .; J gene: TRBJ1-4; CDR3 DNA: TGCAGTGCTAGTCCCAGGGGTTTCAGGGGTGAAAAACTGTTTTTT; CDR3 protein: CSASPRGFRGEKLFF
D gene: .; V gene: TRBV3-1/TRBV3-2; CDR3 length: 15; clone size: .; J gene: TRBJ1-5; CDR3 DNA: TGTGCCAGCAGCCAAGACTCAGCGGGCAATCAGCCCCAGCATTTT; CDR3 protein: CASSQDSAGNQPQHF
D gene: TRBD1; V gene: TRBV7-9; CDR3 length: 14; clone size: .; J gene: TRBJ1-2; CDR3 DNA: TGTGCCAGCAGCACTGAGGACAGGGGCTATGGCTACACCTTC; CDR3 protein: CASSTEDRGYGYTF
D gene: TRBD1; V gene: TRBV10-3; CDR3 length: 13; clone size: .; J gene: TRBJ1-1; CDR3 DNA: TGTGCCATCGGACAGGGAGAGGGTACTGAAGCTTTCTTT; CDR3 protein: CAIGQGEGTEAFF
D gene: TRBD1; V gene: TRBV6-5; CDR3 length: 14; clone size: .; J gene: TRBJ1-2; CDR3 DNA: TGTGCCAGCTTACGGACAGGGGGTTCCTATGGCTACACCTTC; CDR3 protein: CASLRTGGSYGYTF
D gene: .; V gene: TRBV5-8; CDR3 length: 13; clone size: .; J gene: TRBJ1-1; CDR3 DNA: TGTGCCAGCACCCTGTGGAGGGGTGTGTTGGCTTTCTTT; CDR3 protein: CASTLWRGVLAFF
D gene: TRBD1; V gene: TRBV24-1; CDR3 length: 13; clone size: .; J gene: TRBJ1-1; CDR3 DNA: TGTGCCACCAGTGACCCGAGACAGGGACAAGCTTTCTTT; CDR3 protein: CATSDPRQGQAFF
D gene: .; V gene: TRBV4-2; CDR3 length: 15; clone size: .; J gene: TRBJ2-7; CDR3 DNA: TGTGCCAGCAGCCAATGGGTAGGTAGCGCAGGCGAGCAGTACTTC; CDR3 protein: CASSQWVGSAGEQYF
D gene: TRBD1; V gene: TRBV5-1; CDR3 length: 15; clone size: .; J gene: TRBJ1-4; CDR3 DNA: TGCGCCAGCAGCTTGGGAAACAGGGGGCGGGAAAAACTGTTTTTT; CDR3 protein: CASSLGNRGREKLFF
D gene: TRBD1; V gene: TRBV6-5; CDR3 length: 13; clone size: .; J gene: TRBJ2-7; CDR3 DNA: TGTGCCAGCAGTCTACAGGGGGCTTACGAGCAGTACTTC; CDR3 protein: CASSLQGAYEQYF
D gene: .; V gene: TRBV28; CDR3 length: 14; clone size: .; J gene: TRBJ1-2; CDR3 DNA: TGTGCCAGCACTCAGGTCCCAGCGGAGTATGGCTACACCTTC; CDR3 protein: CASTQVPAEYGYTF
D gene: .; V gene: TRBV18; CDR3 length: 13; clone size: few; J gene: TRBJ1-1; CDR3 DNA: TGTGCCAGCTCACCACCGATCCGGGAAGTGGCTTTCTTT; CDR3 protein: CASSPPIREVAFF
D gene: .; V gene: TRBV6-5; CDR3 length: 14; clone size: .; J gene: TRBJ1-1; CDR3 DNA: TGTGCCAGCAACGAAAAACAGGGGAACACTGAAGCTTTCTTT; CDR3 protein: CASNEKQGNTEAFF
D gene: .; V gene: TRBV28; CDR3 length: 14; clone size: .; J gene: TRBJ1-1; CDR3 DNA: TGTGCCAGCAGTGAACGCGGGGTGGTGACTGAAGCTTTCTTT; CDR3 protein: CASSERGVVTEAFF
D gene: .; V gene: TRBV3-1/TRBV3-2; CDR3 length: 13; clone size: .; J gene: TRBJ1-2; CDR3 DNA: TGTGCCAGCAGCCAAAGGGGCAACTATGGCTACACCTTC; CDR3 protein: CASSQRGNYGYTF
D gene: .; V gene: TRBV28; CDR3 length: 16; clone size: .; J gene: TRBJ1-6; CDR3 DNA: TGTGCCAGCAGTTTATCCGGGAGCTCCTATAATTCACCCCTCCACTTT; CDR3 protein: CASSLSGSSYNSPLHF
D gene: .; V gene: TRBV2; CDR3 length: 16; clone size: .; J gene: TRBJ1-4; CDR3 DNA: TGTGCCAGCAGGGCCGGGAACCTCGGGGGGAATGAAAAACTGTTTTTT; CDR3 protein: CASRAGNLGGNEKLFF